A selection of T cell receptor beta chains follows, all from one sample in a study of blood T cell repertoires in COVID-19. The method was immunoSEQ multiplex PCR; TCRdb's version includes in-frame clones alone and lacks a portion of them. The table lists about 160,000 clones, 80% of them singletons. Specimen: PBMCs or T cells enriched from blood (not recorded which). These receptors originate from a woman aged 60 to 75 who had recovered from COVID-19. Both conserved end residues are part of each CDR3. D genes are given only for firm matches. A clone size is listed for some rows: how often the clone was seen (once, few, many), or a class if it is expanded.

CDR3 DNA: TGTGCCAGCAGCCAAGATCTTTCTGGAAACACCATATATTTT; CDR3 protein: CASSQDLSGNTIYF; J gene: TRBJ1-3; clone size: .; D gene: .; V gene: TRBV14
CDR3 DNA: TGTGCTAGTGGTTTGGAGGGGGACACTGAAGCTTTCTTT; CDR3 protein: CASGLEGDTEAFF; J gene: TRBJ1-1; clone size: .; D gene: .; V gene: TRBV12-5
CDR3 DNA: TGCGCCAGCAGCTTGGTACAGGGTGCCCCCTATAGCAATCAGCCCCAGCATTTT; CDR3 protein: CASSLVQGAPYSNQPQHF; J gene: TRBJ1-5; clone size: once; D gene: .; V gene: TRBV5-1
CDR3 DNA: TGTGCCAGCAGCGCGCAGGGGGTCTATGGCTACACCTTC; CDR3 protein: CASSAQGVYGYTF; J gene: TRBJ1-2; clone size: .; D gene: TRBD1; V gene: TRBV9
CDR3 DNA: TGTGCCAGCAGCCCGGGCAGGGGGAACACCGGGGAGCTGTTTTTT; CDR3 protein: CASSPGRGNTGELFF; J gene: TRBJ2-2; clone size: .; D gene: .; V gene: TRBV11-2
CDR3 DNA: TGTGCCAGCACTCAAACTACCGGGCAGTTCTTC; CDR3 protein: CASTQTTGQFF; J gene: TRBJ2-1; clone size: .; D gene: .; V gene: TRBV12-3/TRBV12-4
CDR3 DNA: TGCGCCAGCAGCTTGAACTTAGGACTAGCGGGGAGTGCCCGCGAGCAGTACTTC; CDR3 protein: CASSLNLGLAGSAREQYF; J gene: TRBJ2-7; clone size: .; D gene: TRBD2; V gene: TRBV5-1
CDR3 DNA: TGTGCCAGTAGTATCTCCGGGAAGGAGGCTCAGCCCCAGCATTTT; CDR3 protein: CASSISGKEAQPQHF; J gene: TRBJ1-5; clone size: .; D gene: .; V gene: TRBV19
CDR3 DNA: TGTGCCAGCAGCCGCGACGGAGTCTACGAGCAGTACTTC; CDR3 protein: CASSRDGVYEQYF; J gene: TRBJ2-7; clone size: few; D gene: .; V gene: TRBV6-5
CDR3 DNA: TGTGCCAGCAGTTTTCGGCAGGGTACCCTAATGGGTACACCCCTCCACTTT; CDR3 protein: CASSFRQGTLMGTPLHF; J gene: TRBJ1-6; clone size: .; D gene: .; V gene: TRBV27
CDR3 DNA: TGTGCCAGCAGCCAAGACCTTAGGGAGGCAGATACGCAGTATTTT; CDR3 protein: CASSQDLREADTQYF; J gene: TRBJ2-3; clone size: few; D gene: .; V gene: TRBV3-1/TRBV3-2
CDR3 DNA: TGTGCCAGCAGCCAAGTGGGGGGGCGCCTAGGCAATGAGCAGTTCTTC; CDR3 protein: CASSQVGGRLGNEQFF; J gene: TRBJ2-1; clone size: .; D gene: .; V gene: TRBV3-1/TRBV3-2
CDR3 DNA: TGTGCCAGCAAAGAGGCTGGAAACACCATATATTTT; CDR3 protein: CASKEAGNTIYF; J gene: TRBJ1-3; clone size: once; D gene: .; V gene: TRBV6-6
CDR3 DNA: TGTGCCAGCAGTTTTTCGAGAGCGTCCTACAATGAGCAGTTCTTC; CDR3 protein: CASSFSRASYNEQFF; J gene: TRBJ2-1; clone size: once; D gene: .; V gene: TRBV27
CDR3 DNA: TGCGCCAGCAGCTCCGGGATTACCTACGAGCAGTACTTC; CDR3 protein: CASSSGITYEQYF; J gene: TRBJ2-7; clone size: .; D gene: .; V gene: TRBV5-1
CDR3 DNA: TGTGCCTGGAGCCCATACAATGAGCAGTTCTTC; CDR3 protein: CAWSPYNEQFF; J gene: TRBJ2-1; clone size: .; D gene: .; V gene: TRBV30
CDR3 DNA: TGTGCCAGCAGTGAAGCGGAGGTTCAGCCCCAGCATTTT; CDR3 protein: CASSEAEVQPQHF; J gene: TRBJ1-5; clone size: .; D gene: .; V gene: TRBV2
CDR3 DNA: TGTGCCAGCAGATATAGACAGGGAAACTATGGCTACACCTTC; CDR3 protein: CASRYRQGNYGYTF; J gene: TRBJ1-2; clone size: .; D gene: TRBD1; V gene: TRBV2
CDR3 DNA: TGTGCCAGCTCACGCAAACCTTGGACAGCAAACGGTGGCACTGAAGCTTTCTTT; CDR3 protein: CASSRKPWTANGGTEAFF; J gene: TRBJ1-1; clone size: .; D gene: .; V gene: TRBV18
CDR3 DNA: TGTGCCAGCAGACGACAGGAATCCTTATCCTACGAGCAGTACTTC; CDR3 protein: CASRRQESLSYEQYF; J gene: TRBJ2-7; clone size: .; D gene: .; V gene: TRBV2
CDR3 DNA: TGTGCCAGCAGTGAAGACCGGGAGCAGTACTTC; CDR3 protein: CASSEDREQYF; J gene: TRBJ2-7; clone size: .; D gene: .; V gene: TRBV2
CDR3 DNA: TGTGCCAGCAGCCAAGATCGGGGAGGTGAGACCCAGTACTTC; CDR3 protein: CASSQDRGGETQYF; J gene: TRBJ2-5; clone size: .; D gene: .; V gene: TRBV3-1/TRBV3-2
CDR3 DNA: TGCGCCAGCAGTTTCAGACTAGCGGGGGCCAATGAGCAGTTCTTC; CDR3 protein: CASSFRLAGANEQFF; J gene: TRBJ2-1; clone size: .; D gene: TRBD2; V gene: TRBV4-1
CDR3 DNA: TGTGCCAGCAGTGATGGAGGGGTAGATACGCAGTATTTT; CDR3 protein: CASSDGGVDTQYF; J gene: TRBJ2-3; clone size: .; D gene: .; V gene: TRBV6-4
CDR3 DNA: TGTGCCAGCAGACCTGGGACTGCCAATGAAAAACTGTTTTTT; CDR3 protein: CASRPGTANEKLFF; J gene: TRBJ1-4; clone size: .; D gene: .; V gene: TRBV5-5
CDR3 DNA: TGTGCCAGCAGCCAAGGACTAGCGGGGGCCTACACCGGGGAGCTGTTTTTT; CDR3 protein: CASSQGLAGAYTGELFF; J gene: TRBJ2-2; clone size: .; D gene: TRBD2; V gene: TRBV14
CDR3 DNA: TGCGCCAGCAGCCCATCGACAGGGTTCGGCTATGGCTACACCTTC; CDR3 protein: CASSPSTGFGYGYTF; J gene: TRBJ1-2; clone size: .; D gene: TRBD1; V gene: TRBV5-1
CDR3 DNA: TGTGCCTGGACCCGGACTAGCGGGGGGGCTAAGGATACGCAGTATTTT; CDR3 protein: CAWTRTSGGAKDTQYF; J gene: TRBJ2-3; clone size: once; D gene: TRBD2; V gene: TRBV30